This T cell receptor beta chain was obtained from a study of OX40 agonist ivuxolimab in advanced cancers. This CDR3 is 14 amino acids long. V lost 2 bases and J 5 bases, leaving 12 bases between the germline ends. Germline V lookup: CDR1 MNHNY, CDR2 SVGAGI (reference sequence). Assay: immunoSEQ multiplex PCR; the TCRdb copy retains only in-frame clones and omits some. The table records 45,000 or so clones, approximately 91% of them present only once. The clonotype was recovered from an adult with an advanced solid tumor such as melanoma, head and neck, liver or kidney cancer. The sample in question was CD4+ or CD8+ T cells sorted from blood, obtained in a trial of the OX40 agonist ivuxolimab. The V and J genes are TRBV6-6 and TRBJ1-1; weak D call: TRBD1 (5 bases). The CDR3 DNA reads TGTGCCAGCAGTTACGATTGGGGGGGAACTGAAGCTTTCTTT. Protein product: CASSYDWGGTEAFF.